The present entry profiles one T cell receptor (beta chain) with its context. Its antigen remains undetermined. Qualities for individual bases were not recorded, and no much larger clone is one base off. The data belong to a study of identical twins (dated by TCRdb to the mid-2010s). Study-level background: TCR alpha and beta repertoires from monozygotic twins, unrelated adults of various ages and cord blood were deep-sequenced to test whether fetal clonotypes persist. To rule out contamination, the twin experiments were replicated at different times with different library preparation protocols.

Only healthy Caucasian donors were included. Libraries were made using 5' RACE. The data were produced on an Illumina HiSeq 2000. Template switching introduced a universal primer binding site; the final cDNA contained a unique molecular identifier, enabling accurate counting of TCR cDNA molecules. First-strand cDNA for TCR alpha and beta chains was synthesized from specific primers in the conserved constant-segment region. Each cDNA library was double barcoded, with a SMART-Mk sample barcode plus Illumina barcodes, to control for contamination. TruSeq adapter sequences, together with Illumina sample barcodes, were added in two successive PCR steps. Sequencing of the TCR alpha and beta cDNA libraries was done on the Illumina HiSeq platform using custom primers. Per the source publication's procedure: MiGEC was used to process raw reads and extract unique molecular identifiers, and MiXCR was used to find CDR3 positions. Recombination models were inferred per individual with the repgenHMM and IGoR tools using an EM algorithm. The tcR package in R was used for shared clonotype analysis, with sharing normalized by the product of cloneset sizes. To study raw recombination without the effects of thymic and clonal selection, out-of-frame nonproductive sequences were analyzed. The public sequencing data were trimmed at Q25 with fastp and processed into clonotypes with MiXCR by TCRdb, which kept only in-frame beta chains. Each record represents a unique CDR3 protein, reported with the most common genes and DNA among its rows. The V and J calls follow TCRdb's processing rather than the paper's. The sample table holds 1.5 million to 2 million distinct CDR3 sequences, of which less than 35% were seen once. The ten largest clones take up about 0.3% of the sample.

What the study reported, not specific to this receptor: Zero-insertion analyses could be partly confounded by invariant T cells such as MAIT and iNKT, though diverse VJ usage argued against such confounding for most clonotypes. Because the same donors could not be followed over many years, the conclusions depended on cross-sectional statistical analysis. Out-of-frame TCR alpha sequences shared between twins showed an excess of low generation-probability sequences compared with coincidental sharing between unrelated individuals. Fewer insertions were carried by abundant cord blood beta clonotypes, a similar but weaker trend appeared in young adult naive repertoires, and no such trend appeared in memory repertoires. The excess sharing between twins in beta out-of-frame sequences was weaker because fewer shared sequences reduced the signal-to-noise ratio. Out-of-frame TCR alpha sharing in monozygotic twins was systematically underestimated by recombination models, whereas sharing between unrelated individuals was in agreement with the recombination models.

This TCR derives from a newborn girl in good health. The sequencing sample was made of cord blood.

The CDR3 loop reads CSVEKVSGANVLTF. The DNA is as follows: TGCAGCGTTGAAAAGGTTTCTGGGGCCAACGTCCTGACTTTC. In this chain, TRBV29-1 is recombined with TRBJ2-6, with the D gene call left open. V is shortened by 2 bases, J by 1 base, and the region joining them spans 6 bases. According to the germline V gene, CDR1 reads SQVTM and CDR2 reads ANQGSEA. The CDR3 goes from the cysteine to the phenylalanine over 14 residues. Only the CDR3 DNA is retained, 42 bases long and in frame from the first base.